A selection of T cell receptor beta chains follows, all from one sample in a study of vaccination effects on CD4 cells after COVID-19. These receptors lack a known antigen. Clones were read by immunoSEQ multiplex PCR, and TCRdb kept only the in-frame ones, dropping some. Of 30,000 to 40,000 clones detected, approximately 72% appear once; the ten largest clones hold around 6.6%. Sequenced here: CD4+ T cells from PBMCs cultured without peptide, sampled after COVID-19 vaccination. The source of these receptors is a human donor who had a prior SARS-CoV-2 infection. The CDR3 runs from the conserved cysteine through the conserved F or W. The D gene is left open where the match is weak. Some rows mark clone size as missing; the rest say once, few, many or name a class of expanded clone.

clone_size: NA; v_call: TRBV5-4; j_call: TRBJ2-4; d_call: NA; cdr3_nt: TGTGCCAGCAGCTTGGAAAACATTCAGTACTTC; cdr3_aa: CASSLENIQYF
clone_size: NA; v_call: TRBV2; j_call: TRBJ2-2; d_call: TRBD1; cdr3_nt: TGTGCCAGCAGAATCACTCCGGGACAGGAGAACACCGGGGAGCTGTTTTTT; cdr3_aa: CASRITPGQENTGELFF
clone_size: NA; v_call: TRBV15; j_call: TRBJ1-4; d_call: NA; cdr3_nt: TGTGCCACCAGCAGAGATACAAGGAGCACCTATCATTTT; cdr3_aa: CATSRDTRSTYHF
clone_size: NA; v_call: TRBV11-3; j_call: TRBJ2-7; d_call: TRBD2; cdr3_nt: TGTGCCAGCAGCCCAAACGGACTAGCGGGAGTCTACCAGTACTTC; cdr3_aa: CASSPNGLAGVYQYF
clone_size: NA; v_call: TRBV5-1; j_call: TRBJ2-7; d_call: NA; cdr3_nt: TGCGCCAGCAGCTCCGATTTCAGGGTTGGGAACGAGCAGTACTTC; cdr3_aa: CASSSDFRVGNEQYF
clone_size: NA; v_call: TRBV5-1; j_call: TRBJ1-1; d_call: TRBD1; cdr3_nt: TGCGCCAGCAGCCCTTCCCCCGACAGGGTGAACACTGAAGCTTTCTTT; cdr3_aa: CASSPSPDRVNTEAFF
clone_size: NA; v_call: TRBV30; j_call: TRBJ1-1; d_call: NA; cdr3_nt: TGTGCCTGCGCCCACGGGGCCCCTCTTGGTGTAGCTTTCTTT; cdr3_aa: CACAHGAPLGVAFF
clone_size: NA; v_call: TRBV5-1; j_call: TRBJ2-2; d_call: NA; cdr3_nt: TGCGCCAGCAGCTTGGTGCCGCGCACCGGGGAGCTGTTTTTT; cdr3_aa: CASSLVPRTGELFF
clone_size: NA; v_call: TRBV11-3; j_call: TRBJ2-3; d_call: NA; cdr3_nt: TGTGCCAGCAGCTTAGATACGGCGGGCCGCACAGATACGCAGTATTTT; cdr3_aa: CASSLDTAGRTDTQYF
clone_size: NA; v_call: TRBV4-2; j_call: TRBJ2-2; d_call: TRBD2; cdr3_nt: TGTGCCAGCAGCCCCAAGAGCGGTCTAGCGGGGGGGCCGTACACCGGGGAGCTGTTTTTT; cdr3_aa: CASSPKSGLAGGPYTGELFF
clone_size: NA; v_call: TRBV5-5; j_call: TRBJ2-7; d_call: NA; cdr3_nt: TGTGCCAGCAGCTTCCGTGACGAGCAGTACTTC; cdr3_aa: CASSFRDEQYF
clone_size: few; v_call: TRBV4-2; j_call: TRBJ2-5; d_call: NA; cdr3_nt: TGTGCCAGCAGCCCAGGGACACCAGAGACCCAGTACTTC; cdr3_aa: CASSPGTPETQYF
clone_size: NA; v_call: TRBV5-4; j_call: TRBJ2-1; d_call: NA; cdr3_nt: TGTGCCAGCAGCTTGGTTAGGAATGAGCAGTTCTTC; cdr3_aa: CASSLVRNEQFF
clone_size: NA; v_call: TRBV6-4; j_call: TRBJ1-2; d_call: TRBD1; cdr3_nt: TGTGCCAGCAGTGACCCCCCGTCGACAGGGGCCTATGGCTACACCTTC; cdr3_aa: CASSDPPSTGAYGYTF
clone_size: NA; v_call: TRBV2; j_call: TRBJ1-3; d_call: NA; cdr3_nt: TGTGCCAGCACAGCAGATCGGCGAAACACCATATATTTT; cdr3_aa: CASTADRRNTIYF
clone_size: NA; v_call: TRBV5-1; j_call: TRBJ2-3; d_call: TRBD1; cdr3_nt: TGCGCCAGCAGCCGAGGGACAGGGGGGCCAGATACGCAGTATTTT; cdr3_aa: CASSRGTGGPDTQYF
clone_size: few; v_call: TRBV6-5; j_call: TRBJ2-5; d_call: NA; cdr3_nt: TGTGCCAGCAGTTACTCAACAGGGAACCGAGAGACCCAGTACTTC; cdr3_aa: CASSYSTGNRETQYF
clone_size: NA; v_call: TRBV7-3; j_call: TRBJ2-3; d_call: NA; cdr3_nt: TGTGCCAGCAGCTTAAATAGCGCAGATACGCAGTATTTT; cdr3_aa: CASSLNSADTQYF
clone_size: NA; v_call: TRBV7-2; j_call: TRBJ1-1; d_call: TRBD1; cdr3_nt: TGTGCCAGCAGCATCGGGACAGTATCTACTGAAGCTTTCTTT; cdr3_aa: CASSIGTVSTEAFF
clone_size: NA; v_call: TRBV7-3; j_call: TRBJ2-1; d_call: NA; cdr3_nt: TGTGCCAGCAGCTCCCAAATCGGGAGCAATGAGCAGTTCTTC; cdr3_aa: CASSSQIGSNEQFF
clone_size: once; v_call: TRBV2; j_call: TRBJ1-1; d_call: NA; cdr3_nt: TGTGCCAGCATTAGGTTACCGAACACTGAAGCTTTCTTT; cdr3_aa: CASIRLPNTEAFF
clone_size: NA; v_call: TRBV6-2/TRBV6-3; j_call: TRBJ2-1; d_call: TRBD2; cdr3_nt: TGTGCCAGCAGTTACCTTAAAAGACTAGCGGCGACCTACAATGAGCAGTTCTTC; cdr3_aa: CASSYLKRLAATYNEQFF
clone_size: NA; v_call: TRBV30; j_call: TRBJ2-2; d_call: NA; cdr3_nt: TGTGCCTGGAGTGTACTTCACGGTTCGAACACCGGGGAGCTGTTTTTT; cdr3_aa: CAWSVLHGSNTGELFF
clone_size: NA; v_call: TRBV7-2; j_call: TRBJ2-7; d_call: TRBD2; cdr3_nt: TGTGCCAGCAGCCCGGACCTACTAAGCGGGGGCTCCTACGAGCAGTACTTC; cdr3_aa: CASSPDLLSGGSYEQYF
clone_size: NA; v_call: TRBV19; j_call: TRBJ1-3; d_call: NA; cdr3_nt: TGTGCCAGTAGAATATTCAGCTCTGGAAACACCATATATTTT; cdr3_aa: CASRIFSSGNTIYF
clone_size: NA; v_call: TRBV3-1/TRBV3-2; j_call: TRBJ2-5; d_call: NA; cdr3_nt: TGTGCCAGCAGCCAAGAAGGACGGGGGGAGACCCAGTACTTC; cdr3_aa: CASSQEGRGETQYF
clone_size: NA; v_call: TRBV2; j_call: TRBJ2-5; d_call: TRBD2; cdr3_nt: TGTGCCAGCAGTGGGACTAGCGGGGGGGCCGGCGAGACCCAGTACTTC; cdr3_aa: CASSGTSGGAGETQYF
clone_size: NA; v_call: TRBV30; j_call: TRBJ1-6; d_call: NA; cdr3_nt: TGTGCCTGGAGCATGGCCAGGGGATATTCACCCCTCCACTTT; cdr3_aa: CAWSMARGYSPLHF
clone_size: NA; v_call: TRBV29-1; j_call: TRBJ1-1; d_call: NA; cdr3_nt: TGCAGCGTTGTACCCCGACACCACGGACGAGGACGGCAAAGCCAAGCTTTCTTT; cdr3_aa: CSVVPRHHGRGRQSQAFF
clone_size: NA; v_call: TRBV29-1; j_call: TRBJ1-6; d_call: NA; cdr3_nt: TGCAGCGTTGCAAGGACAGTAAATTCACCCCTCCACTTT; cdr3_aa: CSVARTVNSPLHF
clone_size: NA; v_call: TRBV11-2; j_call: TRBJ2-1; d_call: NA; cdr3_nt: TGTGCCAGCAGCGCACAACAGGGCAATGAGCAGTTCTTC; cdr3_aa: CASSAQQGNEQFF
clone_size: NA; v_call: TRBV4-1; j_call: TRBJ2-2; d_call: NA; cdr3_nt: TGCGCCAGCAGCCAAGTGGGCTCGGCGAACACCGGGGAGCTGTTTTTT; cdr3_aa: CASSQVGSANTGELFF
clone_size: NA; v_call: TRBV5-8; j_call: TRBJ1-6; d_call: NA; cdr3_nt: TGTGCCAGCAGCTTCCGGGGGAATAATTCACCCCTCCACTTT; cdr3_aa: CASSFRGNNSPLHF
clone_size: NA; v_call: TRBV10-3; j_call: TRBJ2-3; d_call: TRBD1; cdr3_nt: TGTGCCATCACTCCTGCACAGGGGTCGAGCACAGATACGCAGTATTTT; cdr3_aa: CAITPAQGSSTDTQYF
clone_size: NA; v_call: TRBV6-5; j_call: TRBJ2-1; d_call: TRBD2; cdr3_nt: TGTGCCAGCAAGGGGGGACTAGCAGTCTACAATGAGCAGTTCTTC; cdr3_aa: CASKGGLAVYNEQFF
clone_size: NA; v_call: TRBV27; j_call: TRBJ2-7; d_call: TRBD2; cdr3_nt: TGTGCCAGCAGTTTATTAACGTCGGCCGGGACTAGCGGCTCCTACGAGCAGTACTTC; cdr3_aa: CASSLLTSAGTSGSYEQYF
clone_size: NA; v_call: TRBV11-2; j_call: TRBJ2-4; d_call: NA; cdr3_nt: TGTGCCAGCAGCTTAGCCCCACCGCTTACGGCCAAAAACATTCAGTACTTC; cdr3_aa: CASSLAPPLTAKNIQYF
clone_size: NA; v_call: TRBV2; j_call: TRBJ1-1; d_call: NA; cdr3_nt: TGTGCCAGCAGTGTGATCCAGGGACCCTACACTGAAGCTTTCTTT; cdr3_aa: CASSVIQGPYTEAFF
clone_size: few; v_call: TRBV2; j_call: TRBJ2-1; d_call: NA; cdr3_nt: TGTGCCAGCAGTTACCAATACCACAATGAGCAGTTCTTC; cdr3_aa: CASSYQYHNEQFF
clone_size: NA; v_call: TRBV5-1; j_call: TRBJ1-1; d_call: NA; cdr3_nt: TGCGCCAGCAGCCTGGGTGGAGGGACTGAAGCTTTCTTT; cdr3_aa: CASSLGGGTEAFF
clone_size: NA; v_call: TRBV6-1; j_call: TRBJ2-7; d_call: NA; cdr3_nt: TGTGCCAGCAGTGAAGTTGGCACCCTATACGAGCAGTACTTC; cdr3_aa: CASSEVGTLYEQYF
clone_size: few; v_call: TRBV10-3; j_call: TRBJ2-1; d_call: NA; cdr3_nt: TGTGCCACCTCGGCGGCACAGGTATTAACTACGAATGAGCAGTTCTTC; cdr3_aa: CATSAAQVLTTNEQFF